Below are 19 T cell receptor beta chains sequenced from a single sample in a study of CD8+CD57+ T cells in acquired aplastic anemia (dated by TCRdb to about 2018). Sequencing was performed on an Illumina HiSeq 2000. Profiling of TCR beta VDJ combinations and CDR3 sequences used genomic DNA as the template. The public reads were quality trimmed at Q25 with fastp and then assembled into clones with MiXCR by TCRdb, keeping productive beta chains. Rows are combined by CDR3 protein, so each entry shows the most common genes and DNA. This sample has fewer than 150,000 distinct CDR3 sequences in its table, and around 48% of those were observed once. Of the sample, around 2.3% is held by the ten largest clones. Specimen: sorted CD4+, CD8+, or CD8+CD57+ T cells (not recorded which) from PBMCs. The source of these receptors is a human donor in good health, serving as a control.

Note on this clonotype: A much larger clonotype is one base distant, so this may be a read error. This sequence joins TRBV11-2 and TRBJ2-2; the match to TRBD2 covers 8 bases. The CDR3 has 16 residues. Germline values: CDR1 SGHAT, CDR2 FQNNGV. This CDR3 is CASILLVSGGTGELSF. CDR3 DNA sequence: TGTGCCAGCATCTTGCTCGTAAGCGGGGGTACCGGCGAGCTGTCTTTT.

This clonotype was recorded a few times. The chain is built from TRBV29-1 and TRBJ2-3; D unresolved. Trimming removed 4 bases from V and 4 bases from J, with 9 bases in between. Germline CDR1 and CDR2: SQVTM and ANQGSEA. This CDR3 has 12 amino acids. The CDR3 loop is CSVGPSPDTQYF. CDR3 nucleotide sequence: TGCAGCGTTGGTCCTAGTCCAGATACGCAGTATTTT.

The chain recombines TRBV2 with TRBJ1-1; unclear D gene. CDR3 length equals 12 residues. V was trimmed by 3 bases and J by 5 bases, leaving 7 bases between them. Per the germline V gene, CDR1 is SNHLY and CDR2 is FYNNEI. CDR3 residues: CASSDYATEAFF. The CDR3 DNA is TGTGCCAGCAGTGACTACGCGACTGAAGCTTTCTTT.

The rearrangement joins TRBV7-3 to TRBJ1-2; the D gene is possibly TRBD1 (6 bases). Germline-derived CDR1 and CDR2 are SGHTA and FQGTGA. This CDR3 region has 13 residues. Trimming removed 6 bases at V and 4 bases at J, with 12 bases between. CDR3 region: CASSFGTSYGYTF. The CDR3 DNA sequence: TGTGCCAGCAGTTTTGGGACAAGCTATGGCTACACCTTC.

This clonotype was counted once. This chain connects TRBV19 to TRBJ2-7; 10 bases align to TRBD1. The V and J ends lost 5 bases and 1 base, in that order; junction bases with no gene match: 5. The CDR3 spans 15 residues. Germline V lookup: CDR1 LNHDA, CDR2 SQIVND (reference sequence). DNA for the CDR3: TGTGCCAGTAGTCCAGGGACAGGGGCGTCCTACGAGCAGTACTTC. Translation gives CASSPGTGASYEQYF.

V and J are TRBV15 and TRBJ2-7; possibly TRBD1 for D (5 bases). There are 14 residues in the CDR3. V lost 0 bases to trimming and J lost 6 bases, with 12 bases between them. CDR1 and CDR2 (germline): LNHNV, YYDKDF (reference sequence). For the CDR3, the DNA is TGTGCCACCAGCAGAGATTTAAGGGGTGGCGAGCAGTACTTC. Protein sequence: CATSRDLRGGEQYF.

CDR3 bases: TGTGCCACCAGTGATACGGGACAGGGTAGCACAGATACGCAGTATTTT. It encodes CATSDTGQGSTDTQYF. V and J are TRBV24-1 and TRBJ2-3, with TRBD1 matching 9 bases. Germline V gene sequence: CDR1 KGHDR, CDR2 SFDVKD. The CDR3 covers 16 residues. With V trimmed by 3 bases and J by 0 bases, 3 bases remained unmatched.

The V gene is TRBV2, the J gene TRBJ1-2, with D unresolved. The V gene's germline CDR1 is SNHLY and CDR2 FYNNEI. Trimming removed 4 bases at V and 4 bases at J, with 7 bases between. The CDR3 extends over 12 amino acids. The CDR3 loop reads CASSGGGYGYTF. The CDR3 nucleotides are TGTGCCAGCAGTGGGGGAGGCTATGGCTACACCTTC.

Comments on this clonotype: An end of the junction does not agree with germline; a read error may underlie this. The rearrangement uses TRBV24-1 and TRBJ2-7; 9 positions match TRBD1. Germline-derived CDR1 and CDR2 are KGHDR and SFDVKD. CDR3 length: 13 residues. The CDR3 reads CATSDWDRDEQYF. CDR3 nucleotide sequence: TGTGCCACCAGTGATTGGGACAGGGACGAGCAATACTTC.

The chain carries TRBV24-1 and TRBJ2-7, with D possibly TRBD2 on 6 matching bases. The CDR3 spans 14 residues. The V gene's germline CDR1 is KGHDR and CDR2 SFDVKD. Between the trimmed V and J ends, which lost 3 bases and 5 bases, there was a span of 13 bases. Here the CDR3 reads CATSDPTREDEQYF. The CDR3 nucleotides read TGTGCCACCAGTGATCCGACGAGGGAGGACGAGCAGTACTTC.

This clonotype was recorded a few times. The rearrangement joins TRBV12-3 or TRBV12-4 to TRBJ1-4, with TRBD1 identical over 10 bases. The CDR3 runs 15 residues. V shed 4 bases and J 6 bases; nucleotides not matched to a gene: 5. CDR3 region: CASSSTGGADEKLFF. CDR3 DNA sequence: TGTGCCAGCAGTTCGACAGGGGGCGCTGATGAAAAACTGTTTTTT.

This chain joins TRBV6-2 or TRBV6-3 and TRBJ1-1; D perhaps matches TRBD1 (6 bases). Trimming shortened V by 0 bases and J by 1 base, and 18 bases separated the two germline ends. The CDR3 loop spans 18 amino acids. Germline CDR1 reads MNHEY; CDR2 reads SVGEGT. The DNA for the CDR3 is TGTGCCAGCAGTTACTCTAGGCCCCCTTCGACAGGGAACACTGAAGCTTTCTTT. Residues: CASSYSRPPSTGNTEAFF.

The chain recombines TRBV7-3 with TRBJ2-2, with D possibly TRBD1 on 7 matching bases. The CDR3 extends over 15 amino acids. With 5 bases removed from V and 5 bases from J, the gap between germline ends came to 15 bases. CDR1 SGHTA and CDR2 FQGTGA come from the germline V gene. CDR3 in amino acids: CASSPPTGRTGELFF. CDR3 nucleotide sequence: TGTGCCAGCAGCCCCCCGACAGGGAGGACCGGGGAGCTGTTTTTT.

This clonotype was seen ten or more times. V usage is TRBV6-6 and J usage is TRBJ1-5; unclear D gene. The CDR3 runs 14 residues. The germline V gene encodes CDR1 MNHNY and CDR2 SVGAGI (reference sequence). Trimming stripped 2 bases from V and 4 bases from J, with 9 bases between. The CDR3 nucleotides are TGTGCCAGCAGTTACGAAGGCACTAATCAGCCCCAGCATTTT. Protein product: CASSYEGTNQPQHF.

The J gene is TRBJ1-5, the V gene TRBV2; D is unclear. The germline CDR1 and CDR2 sequences are SNHLY and FYNNEI. The CDR3 sequence is 13 residues long. V lost 7 bases, J lost 4 bases, and 11 bases lay in between. In nucleotides, the CDR3 is TGTGCCAGCACGGAACGGGAGAATCAGCCCCAGCATTTT. It codes for CASTERENQPQHF.

V is TRBV19 and J is TRBJ1-6; D unresolved. Germline V gene data show CDR1 as LNHDA and CDR2 as SQIVND (reference sequence). V was shortened by 3 bases and J by 9 bases, with 12 bases between the two germline ends. This CDR3 has 14 residues. CDR3 sequence reads: CASSIRTGLSPLHF. CDR3 coding DNA: TGTGCCAGTAGTATCCGGACTGGACTTTCACCCCTCCACTTT.

The chain uses TRBV2 and TRBJ2-7; TRBD2 aligns across 13 bases. CDR1 SNHLY and CDR2 FYNNEI come from the germline V gene. J lost 2 bases, V lost 9 bases, and 1 base had no gene match. The CDR3 is 13 residues long. CDR3 DNA: TGTGCCAGTGGACTAGCGGGGGCCTACGAGCAGTACTTC. Residues: CASGLAGAYEQYF.

Turning to this clonotype: A much larger clone lies one base from this, so it may be a read error. The chain joins TRBV7-2 to TRBJ2-3; 8 bases map to TRBD2. This CDR3 has 17 amino acids. Germline V gives CDR1 SGHTA, CDR2 FQGNSA. Here the CDR3 DNA reads TGTGCCAGCAGCGTAGCACGAGCGGGGGAGGCGGCAGATACGCAGTATTTT. This translates into CASSVARAGEAADTQYF.

This clonotype was counted many times. Relative to the germline gene, one junction end is altered; a read error may explain this. This rearrangement joins TRBV7-8 to TRBJ2-7, with TRBD1 identical over 8 bases. The CDR3 loop spans 15 amino acids. Germline CDR1 and CDR2: SGHVS and FQNEAQ. CDR3 in amino acids: CTSSLGDRGRGEQYF. The CDR3, as DNA: TGTACCAGCAGCTTAGGAGACAGGGGACGGGGCGAGCAGTACTTC.